One sample yielded the 14 T cell receptor beta chains listed below, sequenced in a study of regulatory T cells in long-lasting Graves disease. Time point noted: newly diagnosed GD, antithyroid drugs for less than 3 months. The TCR library was made from RNA that had been extracted from PBMCs in TRIzol. Combining iRepertoire HTBI primers with Arm-PCR of CDR3 regions, the authors built TCR beta libraries. One entry per CDR3 protein results from TCRdb running MiXCR on the multiplex PCR reads. This table has around 500,000 distinct CDR3 sequences, about 13% appearing once. The data also belong to a second study, concerning T cells in Graves' hyperthyroidism and ophthalmopathy.

The material was peripheral blood mononuclear cells (PBMCs), obtained at new diagnosis, from a patient treated with antithyroid drugs. These receptors came from a man aged 25-45 years with Graves disease.

This clonotype was observed a few times. The chain combines TRBV5-1 with TRBJ2-3; D perhaps matches TRBD2 (7 bases). Trimming removed 9 bases at V and 6 bases at J, with 23 bases between. CDR1 and CDR2 (germline): SGHRS, YFSETQ. This CDR3 is 15 amino acids long. The CDR3 reads CATGKGGPAADTQYF. The DNA of the CDR3 is TGCGCCACAGGGAAGGGGGGGCCCGCCGCGGATACGCAGTATTTT.

This chain joins TRBV3-1 and TRBJ2-7, with 8 positions matching TRBD2. The CDR3 consists of 16 residues. Germline values: CDR1 LGHDT, CDR2 YNNKEL (reference sequence). The V and J ends lost 3 bases and 0 bases, in that order; junction bases with no gene match: 7. The DNA for the CDR3 is TGTGCCAGCAGCCAGGCGGGAGGCCCCCTCTCCTACGAGCAGTACTTC. It codes for CASSQAGGPLSYEQYF.

The gene calls are TRBV20-1 and TRBJ2-7; D ambiguous. This CDR3 contains 11 residues. Trimming left V 6 bases short and J 6 bases short, with 12 bases between. The germline V gene encodes CDR1 DFQATT and CDR2 SNEGSKA (reference sequence). CDR3 DNA: TGCAGTGCCTATTTCCTGGGCGAGCAGTACTTC. Encoded protein: CSAYFLGEQYF.

J is TRBJ2-6 and V is TRBV28; no firm D call. Germline V gene data show CDR1 as MDHEN and CDR2 as SYDVKM. The CDR3 totals 14 residues. The V gene lost 8 bases and the J gene lost 3 bases, with 11 bases spanning the gap. The CDR3 DNA reads TGTGCCAGCGACCGGGTATTTGGGGCCAACGTCCTGACTTTC. Its protein product is CASDRVFGANVLTF.

V is TRBV29-1 and J is TRBJ2-7; TRBD1 or TRBD2 may be the D gene (5 bases each). Germline-derived CDR1 and CDR2 are SQVTM and ANQGSEA. Trimming took 7 bases from V and 5 from J, leaving 27 bases between them. The length of the CDR3 is 16 residues. CDR3 in amino acids: CSAIFHHRSRGDEQYF. In DNA, the CDR3 is TGCAGCGCTATCTTTCATCACAGGTCCCGGGGTGACGAGCAGTACTTC.

In this sample, this clonotype turned up a few times. The V and J genes are TRBV9 and TRBJ2-3; 7 bases line up with TRBD1. This CDR3 has 14 residues. J was trimmed by 3 bases and V by 7 bases; bases with no gene match: 8. Germline V gene sequence: CDR1 SGDLS, CDR2 YYNGEE. Written as DNA, the CDR3 is TGTGCCAGCGCCAGAGGGGGCGCGACAGATACGCAGTATTTT. It encodes CASARGGATDTQYF.

This clonotype has more than one count but fewer than ten. The chain employs TRBV24-1 and TRBJ2-5; D is undetermined. Germline V gene sequence: CDR1 KGHDR, CDR2 SFDVKD. The CDR3 consists of 16 residues. Trimming took off 4 bases at V and 0 bases at J, with 14 bases between the two ends. CDR3 sequence reads: CATSDPKEGYQETQYF. The DNA for the CDR3 is TGTGCCACCAGTGACCCGAAGGAAGGGTACCAAGAGACCCAGTACTTC.

This clonotype has only a few counts. V gene TRBV6-1 combines with J gene TRBJ2-2; 9 bases are shared with TRBD1. The CDR3 totals 14 residues. Germline V gene lookup returns CDR1 MNHNS and CDR2 SASEGT. V lost 9 bases to trimming and J lost 3 bases; unmatched junction nucleotides: 5. The DNA for the CDR3 is TGTGCCAGTACCGGGACAGGGTACACCGGGGAGCTGTTTTTT. Translation gives CASTGTGYTGELFF.

This clonotype came up a few times. The chain combines TRBV6-5 with TRBJ2-7, with D tentatively TRBD2 (5 bases). The CDR3 length is 13 residues. CDR1 is MNHEY and CDR2 is SVGAGI in the germline V gene. The V end lost 0 bases, the J end lost 6 bases, and 9 bases lay between the germline ends. The CDR3 sequence is CASSYSTEGEQYF. In DNA form, the CDR3 reads TGTGCCAGCAGTTACTCGACTGAGGGCGAGCAGTACTTC.

This clonotype was detected ten times or more. This chain connects TRBV3-1 to TRBJ2-1; 7 bases fit TRBD2. The V gene end was trimmed by 4 bases and the J gene end by 7 bases; junction bases not matched to a gene: 13. The length of the CDR3 is 16 residues. Germline CDR1 is LGHDT and CDR2 is YNNKEL (reference sequence). The CDR3 loop is CASSPLPVREQNEQFF. DNA for the CDR3: TGTGCCAGCAGCCCCCTCCCGGTGCGGGAGCAGAATGAGCAGTTCTTC.

At least ten counts were recorded for this clonotype. The genes are TRBV5-1 and TRBJ1-1; 8 bases line up with TRBD1. This CDR3 region has 12 residues. The ends lost 4 bases at V and 8 bases at J; junction bases unmatched: 4. Per germline, CDR1 SGHRS and CDR2 YFSETQ. The CDR3 loop reads CASSRDRGEAFF. As DNA, the CDR3 is TGCGCCAGCAGCCGCGACAGGGGAGAAGCTTTCTTT.

J is TRBJ2-1 and V is TRBV25-1; D possibly corresponds to TRBD1 (6 bases). Trimming stripped 7 bases from V and 4 bases from J, with 20 bases between. The CDR3 runs to 16 residues. Germline loops: CDR1 MGHDK, CDR2 SYGVNS. The CDR3 here is CASTEESSGTYNEQFF. The CDR3 region has the DNA TGTGCCAGCACAGAGGAGTCGTCCGGGACATACAATGAGCAGTTCTTC.

This clonotype was seen more than once but under ten times. CDR3 in amino acids: CASSEAGLPGNIQYF. The CDR3, as DNA: TGCGCCAGCAGTGAGGCGGGACTCCCGGGGAACATTCAGTACTTC. The chain joins TRBV10-2 to TRBJ2-4; D possibly corresponds to TRBD2 (6 bases). Trimming left V 2 bases short and J 7 bases short, with 15 bases between. Per germline, CDR1 WSHSY and CDR2 SAAADI. CDR3 length equals 15 residues.

The chain is built from TRBV4-1 and TRBJ2-7, with 14 bases fitting TRBD2. Germline V gene lookup returns CDR1 MGHRA and CDR2 YSYEKL. The CDR3 is made up of 19 amino acids. Unmatched junction bases numbered 10, after V lost 3 bases and J lost 0 bases. In nucleotides, the CDR3 is TGCGCCAGCAGCCACCCGACGACTAGCGGGAGGGAAAGCTCCTACGAGCAGTACTTC. Protein product: CASSHPTTSGRESSYEQYF.